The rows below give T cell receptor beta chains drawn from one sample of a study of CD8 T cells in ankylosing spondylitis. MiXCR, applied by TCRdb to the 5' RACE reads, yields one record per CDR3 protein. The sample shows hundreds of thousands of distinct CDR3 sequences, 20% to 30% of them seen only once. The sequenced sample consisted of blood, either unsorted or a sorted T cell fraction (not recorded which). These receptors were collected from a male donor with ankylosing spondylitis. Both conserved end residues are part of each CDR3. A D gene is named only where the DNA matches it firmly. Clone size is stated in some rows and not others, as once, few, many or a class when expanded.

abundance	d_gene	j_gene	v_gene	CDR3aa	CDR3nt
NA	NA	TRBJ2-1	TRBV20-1	CSARVGRISSYNEQFF	TGCAGTGCTAGAGTAGGGCGAATCAGCTCCTACAATGAGCAGTTCTTC
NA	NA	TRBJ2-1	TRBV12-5	CASGFGSSYNEQFF	TGTGCTAGTGGCTTTGGGAGCTCCTACAATGAGCAGTTCTTC
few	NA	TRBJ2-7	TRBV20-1	CSAIGRGGGSEQYF	TGCAGTGCTATAGGTCGGGGAGGGGGGTCGGAGCAGTACTTC
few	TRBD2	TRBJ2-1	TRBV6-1	CASSDMWASGTEQFF	TGTGCCAGCAGTGATATGTGGGCTAGCGGGACTGAGCAGTTCTTC
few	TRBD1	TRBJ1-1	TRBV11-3	CASSREGGEEAFF	TGTGCCAGCTCCCGGGAAGGGGGCGAAGAAGCTTTCTTT
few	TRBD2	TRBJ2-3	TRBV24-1	CATSDSELGRVTDTQYF	TGTGCCACCAGTGATTCCGAGCTCGGGAGGGTGACAGATACGCAGTATTTT
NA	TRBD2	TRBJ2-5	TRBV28	CASSLLAGGPGETQYF	TGTGCCAGCAGCCTCTTAGCGGGAGGGCCTGGTGAGACCCAGTACTTC
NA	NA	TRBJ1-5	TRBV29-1	CSVQQGTYSNQPQHF	TGCAGCGTTCAGCAGGGGACTTACAGCAATCAGCCCCAGCATTTT
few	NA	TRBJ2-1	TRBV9	CASSGGGTKYNEQFF	TGTGCCAGCAGCGGAGGGGGGACAAAATACAATGAGCAGTTCTTC
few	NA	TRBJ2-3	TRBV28	CASTQGTSHTQYF	TGTGCCAGCACCCAGGGGACTTCTCATACGCAGTATTTT
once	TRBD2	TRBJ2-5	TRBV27	CASSLSIGGLALQETQYF	TGTGCCAGCAGTTTATCGATTGGGGGACTAGCGCTCCAAGAGACCCAGTACTTC
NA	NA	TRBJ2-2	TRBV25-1	CASRAAKSGELFF	TGTGCCAGCAGGGCAGCCAAGTCCGGGGAGCTGTTTTTT
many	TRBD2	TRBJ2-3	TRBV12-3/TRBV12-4	CASSLAGSTDTQYF	TGTGCCAGCAGCTTAGCGGGAAGCACAGATACGCAGTATTTT
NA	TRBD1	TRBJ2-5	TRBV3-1	CASRNLGQGYQETQYF	TGTGCCAGCAGGAACTTAGGACAGGGTTACCAAGAGACCCAGTACTTC
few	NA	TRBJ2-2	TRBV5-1	CASSFLLLVGELFF	TGCGCCAGCAGCTTTTTACTTCTCGTCGGGGAGCTGTTTTTT
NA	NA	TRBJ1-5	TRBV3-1	CASSQDGQWNQPQHF	TGTGCCAGCAGCCAAGATGGACAATGGAATCAGCCCCAGCATTTT
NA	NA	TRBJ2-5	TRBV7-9	CASSLVILGHQETQYF	TGTGCCAGCAGCTTAGTGATACTAGGACATCAAGAGACCCAGTACTTC
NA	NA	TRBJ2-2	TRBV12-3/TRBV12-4	CASSLASRVFVPGELFF	TGTGCCAGCAGTTTAGCCTCCCGAGTGTTCGTCCCCGGGGAGCTGTTTTTT
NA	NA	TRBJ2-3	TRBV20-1	CSTDRGTSVWNTQYF	TGCAGTACCGACAGGGGGACTAGCGTCTGGAATACGCAGTATTTT
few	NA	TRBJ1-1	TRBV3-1	CASSQEALEAFF	TGTGCCAGCAGCCAAGAGGCACTTGAAGCTTTCTTT
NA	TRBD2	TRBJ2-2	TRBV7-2	CASSREGLVGTGELFF	TGTGCCAGCAGCCGCGAGGGACTAGTTGGCACCGGGGAGCTGTTTTTT
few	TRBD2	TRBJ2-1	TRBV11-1	CASSLGPGGPNEQFF	TGTGCCAGCAGCTTAGGGCCGGGAGGGCCCAATGAGCAGTTCTTC
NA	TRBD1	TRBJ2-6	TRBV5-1	CASSMYLQGARSGANVLTF	TGCGCCAGCAGCATGTATTTACAGGGGGCAAGATCTGGGGCCAACGTCCTGACTTTC
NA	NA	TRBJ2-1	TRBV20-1	CSARESPTLYNEQFF	TGCAGTGCTAGAGAGAGCCCGACACTGTACAATGAGCAGTTCTTC
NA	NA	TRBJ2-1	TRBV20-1	CSARALASSYNEQFF	TGCAGTGCTAGAGCACTCGCCAGCTCCTACAATGAGCAGTTCTTC
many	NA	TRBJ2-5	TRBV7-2	CASSLNRGGGTQYF	TGTGCCAGCAGCTTAAACAGGGGAGGTGGGACCCAGTACTTC
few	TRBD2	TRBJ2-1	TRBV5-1	CASSLDREGGEQFF	TGCGCCAGCAGCTTGGACCGGGAGGGGGGTGAGCAGTTCTTC
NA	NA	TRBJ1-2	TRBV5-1	CASSSQGLNYGYTF	TGCGCCAGCAGCTCCCAGGGCCTGAACTATGGCTACACCTTC
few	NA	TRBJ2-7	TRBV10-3	CAISESVQLGEQYF	TGTGCCATCAGTGAGTCGGTACAGCTGGGGGAGCAGTACTTC
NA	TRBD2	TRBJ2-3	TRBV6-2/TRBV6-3	CASRSPGLPTDTQYF	TGTGCCAGCAGGTCACCGGGACTACCTACAGATACGCAGTATTTT
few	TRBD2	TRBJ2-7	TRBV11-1	CASSLEGASGSKALDEQYF	TGTGCCAGCAGCTTAGAGGGGGCTAGCGGGAGTAAGGCCCTAGACGAGCAGTACTTC
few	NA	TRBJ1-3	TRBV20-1	CSAREPDSGNTIYF	TGCAGTGCTAGAGAGCCAGACTCTGGAAACACCATATATTTT
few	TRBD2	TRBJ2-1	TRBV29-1	CSVRLAGASRNEQFF	TGCAGCGTTCGTTTGGCGGGAGCGTCGAGGAATGAGCAGTTCTTC
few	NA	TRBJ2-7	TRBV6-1	CASRVDSEGEQYF	TGTGCCAGCCGAGTGGATAGCGAGGGCGAGCAGTACTTC
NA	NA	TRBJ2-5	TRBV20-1	CSARRGGSWETQYF	TGCAGTGCCCGGAGGGGGGGTAGCTGGGAGACCCAGTACTTC
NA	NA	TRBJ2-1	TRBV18	CASSPRTINEQFF	TGTGCCAGCTCACCCCGGACCATCAATGAGCAGTTCTTC
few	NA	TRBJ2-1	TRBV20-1	CSASGKRNEQFF	TGCAGTGCTAGCGGAAAAAGGAATGAGCAGTTCTTC
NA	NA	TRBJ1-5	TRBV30	CAWSLRSGYSNQPQHF	TGTGCCTGGAGTCTCAGGTCGGGATATAGCAATCAGCCCCAGCATTTT
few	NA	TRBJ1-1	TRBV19	CASSIMGVAFF	TGTGCCAGTAGTATTATGGGAGTAGCTTTCTTT
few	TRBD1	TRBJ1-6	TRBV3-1	CASSQSQGSGGSPLHF	TGTGCCAGCAGCCAGTCACAGGGGTCCGGTGGTTCACCCCTCCACTTT
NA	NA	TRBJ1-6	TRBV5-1	CASSLDPVGVGSSPLHF	TGCGCCAGCAGCCTGGACCCTGTGGGGGTGGGAAGTTCACCCCTCCACTTT
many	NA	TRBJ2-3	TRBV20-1	CSASPRWADTQYF	TGCAGTGCTAGCCCGAGGTGGGCAGATACGCAGTATTTT
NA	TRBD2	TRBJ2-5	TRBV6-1	CASDWMAGGETQYF	TGTGCCAGTGACTGGATGGCGGGAGGGGAGACCCAGTACTTC
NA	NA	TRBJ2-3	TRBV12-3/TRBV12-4	CASSWVADTQYF	TGTGCCAGCAGTTGGGTCGCAGATACGCAGTATTTT
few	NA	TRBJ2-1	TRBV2	CASSKTWSDNEQFF	TGTGCCAGCAGTAAGACTTGGAGTGACAATGAGCAGTTCTTC
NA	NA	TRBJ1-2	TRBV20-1	CSAREGTYYGYTF	TGCAGTGCTAGAGAGGGGACATACTATGGCTACACCTTC
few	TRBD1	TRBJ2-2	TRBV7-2	CASSWDRANTGELFF	TGTGCCAGCAGCTGGGACAGGGCTAACACCGGGGAGCTGTTTTTT
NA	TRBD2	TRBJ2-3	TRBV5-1	CASSLTSGTGGDTQYF	TGCGCCAGCAGCTTGACTAGCGGGACGGGGGGAGATACGCAGTATTTT